The 4 T cell receptor beta chains given below trace back to one sample, sequenced in a study of blood T cell repertoires in COVID-19. Data came from immunoSEQ multiplex PCR; TCRdb stores just in-frame clones and leaves some out. The sample has some 120,000 clones, 84% seen once. The sequenced material came from peripheral blood. All receptors come from a woman aged 25 to 39 who had recovered from COVID-19.

This chain links TRBV5-6 with TRBJ1-3; 7 positions match TRBD1. In germline, CDR1 is SGHDT, CDR2 YYEEEE. The CDR3 totals 16 residues. V lost 4 bases and J lost 4; bases outside the gene matches: 11. CDR3 amino acids: CASSPRSTGAGNTIYF. The DNA for the CDR3 is TGTGCCAGCAGCCCCCGATCCACAGGGGCCGGAAACACCATATATTTT.

This clone was picked up many times. The V call is TRBV5-5, the J call TRBJ2-7, with D uncertain. The V gene lost 3 bases and the J gene lost 5 bases, with 9 bases spanning the gap. Germline V gene lookup returns CDR1 SGHKS and CDR2 YYEKEE (reference sequence). The CDR3 totals 12 residues. In DNA form, the CDR3 reads TGTGCCAGCAGCTCGTCTTTAAACGAGCAGTACTTC. This codes for CASSSSLNEQYF.

The V and J genes are TRBV10-1 and TRBJ2-7, with 8 nucleotides matching TRBD1. Trimming removed 6 bases from V and 3 bases from J; junction bases left unmatched: 7. Per the germline V gene, CDR1 is WNHNN and CDR2 is SYGVQD (reference sequence). The CDR3 covers 14 residues. CDR3 sequence: CASSDSGQDYEQYF. For the CDR3, the DNA is TGCGCCAGCAGCGACTCGGGACAGGACTACGAGCAGTACTTC.

J is TRBJ1-2 and V is TRBV6-5; maybe TRBD1 (6 bases). This CDR3 comprises 13 residues. Germline loops: CDR1 MNHEY, CDR2 SVGAGI. V dropped 7 bases and J dropped 5 bases, with 14 bases sitting between them. Here the CDR3 DNA reads TGTGCCAGCACCCCAGGGGCCCATTATGGCTACACCTTC. As protein: CASTPGAHYGYTF.